This T cell receptor beta chain was sequenced during a study of blood T cell repertoires in COVID-19. About the research overall: Sources were T cells, B-cell-depleted T cells, or PBMCs; the material itself was cDNA or gDNA.

In terms of age and location, participants ranged from roughly 18 to 95 years and lived in about two dozen US areas. Cohort 3 donors were reported recovered after two negative PCRs, clearance, or symptom resolution. This clone was seen just once. In the study's own analysis: How many nucleated cells were present was estimated from reference gene primer amplification. Measured with immunoSEQ multiplex PCR; TCRdb has only the in-frame clones, and not every one. V and J calls plus clone size are reproduced from that table; the DNA served to infer D and trimming. The sample lists 500,000 or so clones, approximately 90% occurring once. V dropped 2 bases and J dropped 8; count of bases not matched to a gene: 5. This CDR3 has 15 residues. The germline V gene has CDR1 MNHEY and CDR2 SMNVEV (reference sequence).

This TCR derives from a woman younger than 35 who had recovered from COVID-19. The sample was PBMCs or T cells enriched from blood (not recorded which). This rearrangement joins TRBV27 to TRBJ2-2, with 10 bases fitting TRBD1. CDR3 sequence reads: CASSLGQGVSGELFF. CDR3 sequence (DNA): TGTGCCAGCAGTTTAGGACAGGGGGTGTCGGGGGAGCTGTTTTTT.